This is a list of T cell receptor beta chains from one sample in a study of cytomegalovirus exposure and HLA in healthy donors. Only in-frame clones appear in the TCRdb table, and some are missing; sequencing was by immunoSEQ multiplex PCR. The repertoire holds about 120,000 clones, about four fifths seen once, with 2.5% to 3% in the top ten. The sample consisted of PBMCs. The receptors derive from a woman aged 55-75 years in good health and CMV-seropositive. CDR3s leave out the opening cysteine and the closing phenylalanine or tryptophan. Clone size is shown for a subset of rows, as once, few, many or a class of expanded clone.

j_gene,v_gene,abundance,len,CDR3aa
TRBJ1-1,TRBV27,.,10,ASSPGLSEAF
TRBJ2-5,TRBV18,.,14,ASSPLVGGQQETQY
TRBJ2-7,TRBV6-1,.,13,ASSGPGQGAYEQY
TRBJ1-6,TRBV6-1,.,11,ASVLSGDSPLH
TRBJ2-5,TRBV2,.,14,ASMVAGTKYQETQY
.,TRBV13,.,15,ASSRRSSLLSFYEQY
TRBJ1-1,TRBV6-6,few,13,ASSYPHGAHTEAF
TRBJ1-4,TRBV28,.,15,ASSLEFHSRRNEKLF
TRBJ2-3,TRBV2,once,10,ASEGESDTQY
TRBJ2-5,TRBV2,.,10,ASSVTGETQY
TRBJ2-7,TRBV5-1,.,19,ASSLGWGGLAGESPPYEQY
TRBJ1-2,TRBV19,few,11,ASNGWQGDGYT
TRBJ2-7,TRBV14,.,14,ASSQRLGTGAYEQY
TRBJ2-4,TRBV15,.,15,ATSYRGLAGSRGIQY
TRBJ1-2,TRBV7-9,.,12,ASSLGQTIYGYT
TRBJ1-4,TRBV7-9,.,13,ASSLGQANNEKLF
TRBJ2-1,TRBV7-6,.,12,ASSPSQGGGEQF
TRBJ1-3,TRBV19,.,11,ASTYSSGNTIY
TRBJ1-3,TRBV5-4,.,12,ASSSPDIRNTIY
TRBJ1-2,TRBV2,.,12,ASIPRDRGYGYT
TRBJ1-4,TRBV7-8,few,11,ASSFNSNEKLF
TRBJ2-5,TRBV4-1,.,16,ASSQDRRTEQFQETQY
TRBJ1-2,TRBV6-5,.,13,ASSYSRQGNYGYT
TRBJ1-5,TRBV6-6,.,13,ASSELTGKVQPQH
TRBJ2-5,TRBV6-1,.,14,ASSEVGDGKGGTQY